This T cell receptor (beta chain) came from a study of siplizumab effects on memory and regulatory T cells. The CDR3 runs 14 residues. Trimming shortened V by 1 base and J by 2 bases, and 10 bases separated the two germline ends. CDR1 and CDR2 (germline): SGHRS, YFSETQ. Whole-study findings and limits: Mappable CD4+ clones that were alloreactive averaged around 70% Treg-derived with siplizumab versus roughly 25% in controls. Roughly 75-97% of proliferating clones (CD4+ or CD8+) could not be assigned a naive or memory phenotype. The alloresponse seemed to draw substantially on naive T cells, which appeared more diverse than memory cells.

Assaying covered about 99,000 TCR templates per sample. The method was immunoSEQ multiplex PCR; TCRdb's version includes in-frame clones alone and lacks a portion of them. The sample comprises 100,000 to 120,000 clones, approximately 92% of which are singletons, and 1% to 1.5% rests with the top ten. This clone was picked up one time. Its antigen is unknown. The chain couples TRBV5-1 to TRBJ2-7; no reliable D call. Sequenced: CD4+ T cells sorted from blood. The clonotype was recovered from a human donor in good health. DNA for the CDR3: TGCGCCAGCAGCTTGTTGGGCAGAGCCTACGAGCAGTACTTC. It translates to CASSLLGRAYEQYF.